This paragraph reports one T cell receptor beta chain. Its antigen is unidentified. Generated by immunoSEQ multiplex PCR, the TCRdb table keeps only in-frame clones and is missing some. The repertoire has 15,000 or so clones, 65% to 75% of them found once; the top ten carry 8.5% to 12%. This record comes from a study of ipilimumab plus nivolumab after autologous stem cell transplantation. Overall study context: Median doses per patient: roughly five ipilimumab, fewer than ten nivolumab. Findings and limits, study-wide: The authors say TCR, Treg and microbiome findings warrant further study.

Ipilimumab, 1 mg/kg, started 14 to 28 days after autologous transplant. Patients got 3 mg/kg IV nivolumab weeks 1, 4, 7, 10, then biweekly through week 26. The CDR3 loop spans 11 amino acids. Per germline, CDR1 SGHRS and CDR2 YFSETQ. The V end lost 2 bases, the J end lost 13 bases, and 10 bases lay between the germline ends. The sample consisted of PBMCs, taken in a trial of ipilimumab plus nivolumab as post-transplant consolidation. V usage is TRBV5-1 and J usage is TRBJ2-1; possible D gene TRBD2, 6 bases. This receptor was obtained from a male donor with primary mediastinal lymphoma. The CDR3 nucleotides read TGCGCCAGCAGCTTCCGGGACTCCCAGTTCTTC. Amino acids: CASSFRDSQFF.